These 14 T cell receptor beta chains were sequenced from one sample in a study of CD8 T cells in Susac syndrome. With random hexamers, 0.5 to 1 ug RNA was reverse transcribed. TCRdb redid the calling of the immunoSEQ multiplex PCR reads with MiXCR, one entry per CDR3 protein. The sample includes about 190,000 distinct CDR3 sequences, approximately 95% of them seen just once. The sequenced sample consisted of CD8+ T cells from PBMCs. These receptors were collected from a human donor with Susac syndrome.

The V and J genes are TRBV28 and TRBJ1-5; TRBD1 matches at 9 bases. Losses at the gene ends were 2 bases for V and 4 bases for J; bases not matched to a gene: 3. This CDR3 region has 15 residues. The germline V gene encodes CDR1 MDHEN and CDR2 SYDVKM. The chain's CDR3 is CASSLRGTGNQPQHF. The CDR3 DNA sequence: TGTGCCAGCAGTTTAAGAGGGACAGGGAATCAGCCCCAGCATTTT. The whole variable domain, remainder taken from reference TRBV28 and TRBJ1-5, is DVKVTQSSRYLVKRTGEKVFLECVQDMDHENMFWYRQDPGLGLRLIYFSYDVKMKEKGDIPEGYSVSREKKERFSLILESASTNQTSMYLCASSLRGTGNQPQHFGDGTRLSIL.

This clonotype came up once. The V gene is TRBV5-6, the J gene TRBJ2-3; 10 positions match TRBD2. V trimming: 0 bases; J trimming: 0 bases; junction bases outside the gene matches: 4. This CDR3 has 17 residues. Germline V gives CDR1 SGHDT, CDR2 YYEEEE. Written as DNA, the CDR3 is TGTGCCAGCAGCTTGGGACTAGCGGGCCCTAGCACAGATACGCAGTATTTT. It translates to CASSLGLAGPSTDTQYF.

The chain joins TRBV13 to TRBJ1-2; D is undetermined. The V end lost 10 bases, the J end lost 3 bases, and 12 bases lay between the germline ends. The CDR3 loop spans 12 amino acids. CDR1 is PRHDT, CDR2 FYEKMQ, per germline (reference sequence). CDR3 DNA sequence: TGTGCCACACAACAGCTTTACTATGGCTACACCTTC. It encodes CATQQLYYGYTF. Variable domain in full (rest from reference TRBV13 and TRBJ1-2): AAGVIQSPRHLIKEKRETATLKCYPIPRHDTVYWYQQGPGQDPQFLISFYEKMQSDKGSIPDRFSAQQFSDYHSELNMSSLELGDSALYFCATQQLYYGYTFGSGTRLTVV.

Remarks on this clonotype: The germline gene is not matched at one end of the junction; a read error may be the cause. The chain joins TRBV20-1 to TRBJ1-3; D not resolved. CDR3 length: 13 amino acids. CDR1 is DFQATT, CDR2 SNEGSKA, per germline (reference sequence). This chain's CDR3 is CSARVSVGYTIYF. The CDR3 DNA is TGCAGTGCTAGAGTAAGCGTTGGATACACCATATATTTT.

This chain connects TRBV18 to TRBJ1-5, with 7 nucleotides matching TRBD1. CDR3 length equals 15 residues. J gave up 5 bases and V 3 bases, and 7 bases lay outside the gene matches. Germline lookup yields CDR1 KGHSH and CDR2 LQKENI. CDR3 region: CASSPTTGTDQPQHF. The CDR3 coding sequence is TGTGCCAGCTCACCGACTACCGGGACAGATCAGCCCCAGCATTTT.

V gene TRBV9 combines with J gene TRBJ2-5; 9 nucleotides agree with TRBD1. This CDR3 contains 16 residues. Germline lookup yields CDR1 SGDLS and CDR2 YYNGEE. V dropped 0 bases and J dropped 1; count of bases not matched to a gene: 4. The CDR3 loop reads CASSVAGQGFQETQYF. The CDR3 nucleotides read TGTGCCAGCAGCGTAGCGGGACAGGGATTCCAAGAGACCCAGTACTTC.

The chain links TRBV9 to TRBJ2-3; D is unclear. There are 15 residues in the CDR3. Germline CDR1 reads SGDLS; CDR2 reads YYNGEE. The V gene lost 4 bases and the J gene lost 6 bases, with 18 bases spanning the gap. This CDR3 is CASSLQMGFRDTQYF. CDR3 nucleotides: TGTGCCAGCAGCCTACAGATGGGATTCAGGGATACGCAGTATTTT.

J is TRBJ1-1 and V is TRBV13; a weak D match, TRBD1 (5 bases). In germline, CDR1 is PRHDT, CDR2 FYEKMQ (reference sequence). Trimming shortened V by 4 bases and J by 3 bases, and 15 bases separated the two germline ends. This CDR3 has 15 amino acids. CDR3 region: CASSWGTPEDTEAFF. As DNA, the CDR3 is TGTGCCAGCAGCTGGGGGACCCCGGAGGACACTGAAGCTTTCTTT.

The chain is built from TRBV3-1 and TRBJ2-7; D might be TRBD1 (5 bases). Germline V gene lookup returns CDR1 LGHDT and CDR2 YNNKEL (reference sequence). Trimming took 1 base from V and 1 from J, leaving 8 bases between them. This CDR3 spans 14 amino acids. This CDR3 is CASSQGRTSYEQYF. In DNA, the CDR3 is TGTGCCAGCAGCCAAGGACGGACATCCTACGAGCAGTACTTC.

The J gene is TRBJ2-7, the V gene TRBV4-1; 11 bases map to TRBD2. V trimming: 2 bases; J trimming: 2 bases; junction bases outside the gene matches: 2. Germline V gene sequence: CDR1 MGHRA, CDR2 YSYEKL. CDR3 size: 15 residues. The CDR3 DNA reads TGCGCCAGCAGCCAAAATAGCGGGGGGGCCTACGAGCAGTACTTC. Its translation is CASSQNSGGAYEQYF.

This chain connects TRBV6-1 to TRBJ2-3; 13 nucleotides align to TRBD2. Germline CDR1 and CDR2: MNHNS and SASEGT. V lost 4 bases to trimming and J lost 4 bases; unmatched junction nucleotides: 11. The CDR3 has 18 amino acids. The CDR3 loop is CASSAPIWTSGSPDTQYF. The CDR3 coding sequence is TGTGCCAGCAGTGCACCGATTTGGACTAGCGGGAGTCCAGATACGCAGTATTTT.

CDR3 DNA sequence: TGTGCCAGCAGTCCCCGTGTCTACGAGCAGTACTTC. This sequence encodes CASSPRVYEQYF. The chain couples TRBV12-3 or TRBV12-4 to TRBJ2-7; no clear D. V was clipped by 5 bases and J by 3 bases, with 8 bases between them. The CDR3 length is 12 residues.

J is TRBJ2-4 and V is TRBV12-3 or TRBV12-4; 7 bases line up with TRBD2. This CDR3 is 16 amino acids long. J lost 0 bases, V lost 0 bases, and 2 bases had no gene match. CDR3: CASSLATSKAKNIQYF. The CDR3 region has the DNA TGTGCCAGCAGTTTAGCGACTAGCAAAGCCAAAAACATTCAGTACTTC.

This clonotype occurred once. The rearrangement joins TRBV11-2 to TRBJ2-1; D is possibly TRBD1 (6 bases). V was shortened by 3 bases and J by 0 bases, with 9 bases between the two germline ends. The CDR3 is 15 residues long. Germline assignment: CDR1 SGHAT and CDR2 FQNNGV. Written as DNA, the CDR3 is TGTGCCAGCAGCTTGGGGGCAAGCTCCTACAATGAGCAGTTCTTC. It translates to CASSLGASSYNEQFF.